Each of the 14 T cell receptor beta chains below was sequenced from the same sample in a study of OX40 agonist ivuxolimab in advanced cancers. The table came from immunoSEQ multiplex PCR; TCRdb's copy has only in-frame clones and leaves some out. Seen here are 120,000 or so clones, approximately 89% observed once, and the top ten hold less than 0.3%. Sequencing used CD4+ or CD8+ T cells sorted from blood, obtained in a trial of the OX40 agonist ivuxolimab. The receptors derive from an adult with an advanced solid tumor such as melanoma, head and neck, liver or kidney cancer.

In DNA, the CDR3 is TGTGCCAGCAGTCCCGAGGGACTAGCGGGAGTTAACACCGGGGAGCTGTTTTTT. It yields the protein CASSPEGLAGVNTGELFF. V gene TRBV28 combines with J gene TRBJ2-2; 14 bases fit TRBD2. Germline CDR1 reads MDHEN; CDR2 reads SYDVKM. J gave up 2 bases and V 5 bases, and 7 bases lay outside the gene matches. This CDR3 region has 18 residues. Full variable domain (missing parts from reference TRBV28 and TRBJ2-2): DVKVTQSSRYLVKRTGEKVFLECVQDMDHENMFWYRQDPGLGLRLIYFSYDVKMKEKGDIPEGYSVSREKKERFSLILESASTNQTSMYLCASSPEGLAGVNTGELFFGEGSRLTVL.

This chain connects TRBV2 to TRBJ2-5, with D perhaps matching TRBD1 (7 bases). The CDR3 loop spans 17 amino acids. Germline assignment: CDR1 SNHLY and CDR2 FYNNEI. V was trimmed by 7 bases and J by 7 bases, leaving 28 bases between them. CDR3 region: CASNSAGGGPPYGTQYF. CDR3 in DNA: TGTGCCAGCAACAGTGCAGGGGGAGGTCCGCCCTATGGGACCCAGTACTTC.

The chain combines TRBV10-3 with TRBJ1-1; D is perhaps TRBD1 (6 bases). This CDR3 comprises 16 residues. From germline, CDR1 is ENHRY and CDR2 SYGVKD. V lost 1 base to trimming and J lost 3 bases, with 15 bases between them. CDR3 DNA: TGTGCCATCAGTGAGTTTGTAACAGGGAGAGACACTGAAGCTTTCTTT. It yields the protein CAISEFVTGRDTEAFF.

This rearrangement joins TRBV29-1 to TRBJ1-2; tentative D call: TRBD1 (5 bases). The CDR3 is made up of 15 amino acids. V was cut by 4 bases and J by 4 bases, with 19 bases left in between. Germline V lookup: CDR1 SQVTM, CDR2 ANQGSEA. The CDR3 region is CSVGGGRGDGYGYTF. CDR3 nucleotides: TGCAGCGTTGGTGGGGGAAGAGGGGACGGCTATGGCTACACCTTC.

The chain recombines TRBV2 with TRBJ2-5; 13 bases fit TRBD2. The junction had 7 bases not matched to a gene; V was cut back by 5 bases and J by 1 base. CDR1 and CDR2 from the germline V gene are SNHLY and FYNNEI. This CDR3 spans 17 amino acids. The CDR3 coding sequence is TGTGCCAGCAGTCTACCGGGACTAGCGGGACTCCAAGAGACCCAGTACTTC. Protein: CASSLPGLAGLQETQYF.

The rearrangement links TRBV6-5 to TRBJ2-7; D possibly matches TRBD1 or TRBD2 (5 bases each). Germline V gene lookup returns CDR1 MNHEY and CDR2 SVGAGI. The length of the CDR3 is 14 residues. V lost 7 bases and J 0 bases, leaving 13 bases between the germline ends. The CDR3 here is CASTPGRSSYEQYF. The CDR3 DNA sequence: TGTGCCAGCACCCCGGGACGGAGCTCCTACGAGCAGTACTTC.

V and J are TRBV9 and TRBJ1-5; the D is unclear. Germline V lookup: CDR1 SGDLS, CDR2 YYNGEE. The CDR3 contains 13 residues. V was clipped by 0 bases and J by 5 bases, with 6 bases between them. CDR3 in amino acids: CASSVDWDQPQHF. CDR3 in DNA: TGTGCCAGCAGCGTAGATTGGGATCAGCCCCAGCATTTT.

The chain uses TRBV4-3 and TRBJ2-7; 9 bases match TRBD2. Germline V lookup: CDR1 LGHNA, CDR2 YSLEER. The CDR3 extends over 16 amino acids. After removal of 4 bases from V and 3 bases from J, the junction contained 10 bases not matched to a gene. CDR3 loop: CASSPHGLAGNYEQYF. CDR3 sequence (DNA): TGCGCCAGCAGCCCCCACGGGCTAGCGGGAAACTACGAGCAGTACTTC.

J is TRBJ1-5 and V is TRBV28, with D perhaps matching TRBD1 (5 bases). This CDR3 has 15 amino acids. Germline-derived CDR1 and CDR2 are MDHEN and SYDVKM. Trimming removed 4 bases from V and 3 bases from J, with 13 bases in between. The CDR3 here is CASSWQGGLNQPQHF. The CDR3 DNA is TGTGCCAGCAGTTGGCAGGGCGGCCTCAATCAGCCCCAGCATTTT.

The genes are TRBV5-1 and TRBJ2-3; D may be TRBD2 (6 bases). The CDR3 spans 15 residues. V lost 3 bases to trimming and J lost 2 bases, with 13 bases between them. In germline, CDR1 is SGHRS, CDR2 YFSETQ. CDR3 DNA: TGCGCCAGCAGCTCGGGACTTCCTTCCACAGATACGCAGTATTTT. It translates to CASSSGLPSTDTQYF.

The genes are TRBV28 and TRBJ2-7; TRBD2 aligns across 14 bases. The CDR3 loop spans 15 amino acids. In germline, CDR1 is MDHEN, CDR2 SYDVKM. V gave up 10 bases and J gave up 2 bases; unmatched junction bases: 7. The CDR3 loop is CAIGLAGGPTYEQYF. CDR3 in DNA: TGTGCCATCGGACTAGCGGGAGGCCCAACCTACGAGCAGTACTTC.

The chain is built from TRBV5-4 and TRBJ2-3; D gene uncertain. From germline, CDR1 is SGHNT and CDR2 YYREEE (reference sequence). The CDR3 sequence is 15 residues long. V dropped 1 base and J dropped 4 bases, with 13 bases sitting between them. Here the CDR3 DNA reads TGTGCCAGCAGCTTGTACCCATACGGCGCAGATACGCAGTATTTT. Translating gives CASSLYPYGADTQYF.

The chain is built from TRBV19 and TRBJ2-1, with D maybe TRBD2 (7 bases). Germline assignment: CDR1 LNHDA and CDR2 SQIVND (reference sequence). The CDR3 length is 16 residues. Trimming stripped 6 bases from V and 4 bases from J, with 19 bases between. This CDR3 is CASSHQGGEGYNEQFF. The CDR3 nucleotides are TGTGCCAGTAGCCATCAAGGGGGGGAAGGGTACAATGAGCAGTTCTTC. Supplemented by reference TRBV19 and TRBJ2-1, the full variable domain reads DGGITQSPKYLFRKEGQNVTLSCEQNLNHDAMYWYRQDPGQGLRLIYYSQIVNDFQKGDIAEGYSVSREKKESFPLTVTSAQKNPTAFYLCASSHQGGEGYNEQFFGPGTRLTVL.

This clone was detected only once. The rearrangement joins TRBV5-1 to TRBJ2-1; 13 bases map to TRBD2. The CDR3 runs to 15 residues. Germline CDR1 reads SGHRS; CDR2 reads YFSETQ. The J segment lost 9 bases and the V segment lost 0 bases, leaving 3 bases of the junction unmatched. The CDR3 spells CASSLELAGGIEQFF. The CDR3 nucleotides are TGCGCCAGCAGCTTGGAACTAGCGGGGGGGATTGAGCAGTTCTTC.